These T cell receptor beta chains were read from a single sample in a study of PD-L1 blockade in urothelial cancer. Assay: immunoSEQ multiplex PCR; the TCRdb copy retains only in-frame clones and omits some. The sample shows roughly 46,000 clones, approximately 85% of them seen only once. The source material was PBMCs, sampled around atezolizumab (anti-PD-L1) treatment. These receptors originate from a middle-aged man with urothelial cancer. Each CDR3 is given with its conserved first and last residue. Fields, in order: clone size, CDR3 length, D gene, J gene, V gene, CDR3 protein, CDR3 DNA. D genes are given only for firm matches. The listing skips clone size in some rows; elsewhere it reads once, few, many or a size class.

abundance: NA; len: 15; d_gene: NA; j_gene: TRBJ1-2; v_gene: TRBV7-9; CDR3aa: CASSYLLGQGDGYTF; CDR3nt: TGTGCCAGCAGCTATTTACTGGGGCAGGGCGACGGCTACACCTTC
abundance: few; len: 16; d_gene: NA; j_gene: TRBJ1-2; v_gene: TRBV27; CDR3aa: CASTSTLNSPNHGYTF; CDR3nt: TGTGCCAGCACATCGACTCTCAATTCCCCCAATCATGGCTACACCTTC
abundance: NA; len: 13; d_gene: NA; j_gene: TRBJ2-1; v_gene: TRBV5-1; CDR3aa: CASSLVQNNEQFF; CDR3nt: TGCGCCAGCAGCTTGGTACAAAACAATGAGCAGTTCTTC
abundance: NA; len: 15; d_gene: NA; j_gene: TRBJ1-5; v_gene: TRBV28; CDR3aa: CASSLYGLRYTPQHF; CDR3nt: TGTGCCAGCAGTTTATACGGACTTCGATATACGCCCCAGCATTTT
abundance: NA; len: 17; d_gene: NA; j_gene: TRBJ1-1; v_gene: TRBV5-4; CDR3aa: CASSLGGSTGRDTEAFF; CDR3nt: TGTGCCAGCAGCTTGGGGGGCTCGACAGGCAGGGACACTGAAGCTTTCTTT
abundance: once; len: 15; d_gene: NA; j_gene: TRBJ1-2; v_gene: TRBV28; CDR3aa: CASSSLGAADYGYTF; CDR3nt: TGTGCCAGCAGTTCCTTGGGCGCCGCAGACTATGGCTACACCTTC
abundance: NA; len: 14; d_gene: NA; j_gene: TRBJ2-3; v_gene: TRBV25-1; CDR3aa: CASSGDLRTDTQYF; CDR3nt: TGTGCCAGCAGTGGAGACTTACGCACAGATACGCAGTATTTT
abundance: NA; len: 16; d_gene: NA; j_gene: TRBJ2-1; v_gene: TRBV5-6; CDR3aa: CASSHVGGRLYNEQFF; CDR3nt: TGTGCCAGCAGCCATGTAGGGGGACGTCTTTACAATGAGCAGTTCTTC
abundance: NA; len: 16; d_gene: TRBD1; j_gene: TRBJ1-6; v_gene: TRBV30; CDR3aa: CAWSRDSLSYNSPLHF; CDR3nt: TGTGCCTGGTCGAGGGACAGCTTATCCTATAATTCACCCCTCCACTTT
abundance: once; len: 13; d_gene: NA; j_gene: TRBJ2-7; v_gene: TRBV5-4; CDR3aa: CASSLTSSYEQYF; CDR3nt: TGTGCCAGCAGCTTGACATCCTCCTACGAGCAGTACTTC
abundance: NA; len: 15; d_gene: TRBD1; j_gene: TRBJ1-1; v_gene: TRBV5-1; CDR3aa: CASSPDRGPATEAFF; CDR3nt: TGCGCCAGCAGCCCGGACAGGGGGCCGGCGACTGAAGCTTTCTTT
abundance: NA; len: 13; d_gene: NA; j_gene: TRBJ1-1; v_gene: TRBV14; CDR3aa: CASSQDQDTEAFF; CDR3nt: TGTGCCAGCAGCCAAGATCAGGACACTGAAGCTTTCTTT
abundance: NA; len: 16; d_gene: TRBD2; j_gene: TRBJ2-3; v_gene: TRBV18; CDR3aa: CASSNGLAAFTDTQYF; CDR3nt: TGTGCCAGCTCAAACGGACTAGCGGCTTTCACAGATACGCAGTATTTT
abundance: NA; len: 16; d_gene: NA; j_gene: TRBJ2-1; v_gene: TRBV28; CDR3aa: CASRPPASAFYNEQFF; CDR3nt: TGTGCCAGCAGACCCCCGGCTAGCGCATTTTACAATGAGCAGTTCTTC
abundance: NA; len: 16; d_gene: TRBD2; j_gene: TRBJ2-5; v_gene: TRBV27; CDR3aa: CASSSKRTSGQETQYF; CDR3nt: TGTGCCAGCAGTTCTAAAAGGACTAGCGGGCAAGAGACCCAGTACTTC
abundance: once; len: 19; d_gene: TRBD2; j_gene: TRBJ2-3; v_gene: TRBV18; CDR3aa: CASSPPLTGGSFGTDTQYF; CDR3nt: TGTGCCAGCTCACCACCCTTAACGGGAGGCTCCTTTGGCACAGATACGCAGTATTTT
abundance: NA; len: 14; d_gene: TRBD2; j_gene: TRBJ2-7; v_gene: TRBV9; CDR3aa: CASSAGLASYEQYF; CDR3nt: TGTGCCAGCAGCGCCGGACTAGCCTCCTACGAGCAGTACTTC
abundance: NA; len: 15; d_gene: NA; j_gene: TRBJ2-3; v_gene: TRBV25-1; CDR3aa: CASSDPNVRTDTQYF; CDR3nt: TGTGCCAGCAGTGACCCTAACGTCCGCACAGATACGCAGTATTTT
abundance: NA; len: 16; d_gene: TRBD1; j_gene: TRBJ2-5; v_gene: TRBV6-1; CDR3aa: CASSGGQGRFQETQYF; CDR3nt: TGTGCCAGCAGTGGTGGACAGGGGAGGTTCCAAGAGACCCAGTACTTC
abundance: NA; len: 15; d_gene: TRBD2; j_gene: TRBJ2-1; v_gene: TRBV5-1; CDR3aa: CASSLLAGLYNEQFF; CDR3nt: TGCGCCAGCAGCTTACTAGCGGGTCTTTACAATGAGCAGTTCTTC
abundance: NA; len: 16; d_gene: TRBD1; j_gene: TRBJ1-5; v_gene: TRBV19; CDR3aa: CASSNRWTGGGQPQHF; CDR3nt: TGTGCCAGTAGTAACCGTTGGACAGGGGGAGGTCAGCCCCAGCATTTT
abundance: NA; len: 17; d_gene: TRBD2; j_gene: TRBJ2-7; v_gene: TRBV5-6; CDR3aa: CASSSPSSGGSRREQYF; CDR3nt: TGTGCCAGCAGCTCCCCGTCTAGCGGGGGGTCCAGGCGCGAGCAGTACTTC
abundance: NA; len: 14; d_gene: NA; j_gene: TRBJ2-2; v_gene: TRBV2; CDR3aa: CASRGLGNTGELFF; CDR3nt: TGTGCCAGCCGAGGCCTAGGGAACACCGGGGAGCTGTTTTTT
abundance: NA; len: 17; d_gene: NA; j_gene: TRBJ2-4; v_gene: TRBV19; CDR3aa: CASSTLGGGIAKNIQYF; CDR3nt: TGTGCCAGTAGTACCCTAGGGGGGGGAATAGCCAAAAACATTCAGTACTTC
abundance: NA; len: 14; d_gene: NA; j_gene: TRBJ2-1; v_gene: TRBV19; CDR3aa: CASSIEGGTNEQFF; CDR3nt: TGTGCCAGTAGTATTGAGGGGGGGACCAATGAGCAGTTCTTC
abundance: NA; len: 13; d_gene: TRBD2; j_gene: TRBJ2-1; v_gene: TRBV7-9; CDR3aa: CASSLSGLVVQFF; CDR3nt: TGTGCCAGCAGCTTATCAGGACTAGTGGTGCAGTTCTTC
abundance: NA; len: 18; d_gene: TRBD2; j_gene: TRBJ2-2; v_gene: TRBV5-6; CDR3aa: CASSLGGASGGFTGELFF; CDR3nt: TGTGCCAGCAGCTTGGGCGGGGCTAGCGGGGGATTCACCGGGGAGCTGTTTTTT
abundance: once; len: 16; d_gene: NA; j_gene: TRBJ2-7; v_gene: TRBV5-5; CDR3aa: CASSLVRQMSSYEQYF; CDR3nt: TGTGCCAGCAGCTTGGTGCGGCAGATGAGCTCCTACGAGCAGTACTTC
abundance: NA; len: 15; d_gene: NA; j_gene: TRBJ2-1; v_gene: TRBV5-4; CDR3aa: CASRLDSVSYNEQFF; CDR3nt: TGTGCCAGCAGGTTAGACAGTGTTTCCTACAATGAGCAGTTCTTC
abundance: NA; len: 15; d_gene: NA; j_gene: TRBJ1-2; v_gene: TRBV6-4; CDR3aa: CASSDGNRNIYGYTF; CDR3nt: TGTGCCAGCAGTGACGGGAACAGGAATATCTATGGCTACACCTTC
abundance: NA; len: 15; d_gene: NA; j_gene: TRBJ2-7; v_gene: TRBV18; CDR3aa: CASSPLGSATYEQYF; CDR3nt: TGTGCCAGCTCACCACTCGGGAGCGCAACCTACGAGCAGTACTTC
abundance: NA; len: 12; d_gene: NA; j_gene: TRBJ2-3; v_gene: TRBV28; CDR3aa: CASGTLGEAQYF; CDR3nt: TGTGCCAGCGGAACACTGGGAGAGGCGCAGTATTTT
abundance: NA; len: 15; d_gene: TRBD1; j_gene: TRBJ1-2; v_gene: TRBV18; CDR3aa: CASSPVDTGGWGYTF; CDR3nt: TGTGCCAGCTCACCGGTCGATACAGGGGGCTGGGGCTACACCTTC
abundance: NA; len: 14; d_gene: NA; j_gene: TRBJ2-3; v_gene: TRBV9; CDR3aa: CASSVVSSTDTQYF; CDR3nt: TGTGCCAGCAGCGTAGTGTCTAGCACAGATACGCAGTATTTT
abundance: NA; len: 15; d_gene: NA; j_gene: TRBJ1-2; v_gene: TRBV6-1; CDR3aa: CASSDIRGWLYGYTF; CDR3nt: TGTGCCAGCAGTGATATAAGGGGTTGGCTCTATGGCTACACCTTC
abundance: NA; len: 17; d_gene: TRBD2; j_gene: TRBJ2-5; v_gene: TRBV9; CDR3aa: CASSKDAGLAGKETQYF; CDR3nt: TGTGCCAGCAGCAAGGACGCGGGACTAGCGGGAAAAGAGACCCAGTACTTC
abundance: NA; len: 15; d_gene: NA; j_gene: TRBJ2-5; v_gene: TRBV18; CDR3aa: CASSLQQYRKETQYF; CDR3nt: TGTGCCAGCTCACTTCAACAGTACAGGAAAGAGACCCAGTACTTC
abundance: NA; len: 15; d_gene: NA; j_gene: TRBJ1-4; v_gene: TRBV14; CDR3aa: CASSRKGDRYEKLFF; CDR3nt: TGTGCCAGCAGCCGTAAGGGGGACCGTTATGAAAAACTGTTTTTT
abundance: NA; len: 15; d_gene: TRBD1; j_gene: TRBJ2-1; v_gene: TRBV19; CDR3aa: CASRFDRGRNNEQFF; CDR3nt: TGTGCCAGCAGATTCGACAGGGGGCGGAACAATGAGCAGTTCTTC
abundance: NA; len: 19; d_gene: TRBD2; j_gene: TRBJ2-7; v_gene: TRBV5-1; CDR3aa: CASSPRTSGGLKSSYEQYF; CDR3nt: TGCGCCAGCAGCCCACGGACTAGCGGGGGTCTAAAGAGCTCCTACGAGCAGTACTTC
abundance: NA; len: 15; d_gene: NA; j_gene: TRBJ1-1; v_gene: TRBV4-2; CDR3aa: CASSQEGTRNTEAFF; CDR3nt: TGTGCCAGCAGCCAAGAGGGGACAAGGAACACTGAAGCTTTCTTT
abundance: NA; len: 15; d_gene: NA; j_gene: TRBJ1-3; v_gene: TRBV5-1; CDR3aa: CASSPRTSSGNTIYF; CDR3nt: TGCGCCAGCAGCCCCCGGACAAGCTCTGGAAACACCATATATTTT
abundance: NA; len: 17; d_gene: TRBD1; j_gene: TRBJ2-6; v_gene: TRBV27; CDR3aa: CASSFYDRASGANVLTF; CDR3nt: TGTGCCAGCAGTTTCTACGACAGGGCCTCTGGGGCCAACGTCCTGACTTTC
abundance: NA; len: 14; d_gene: TRBD2; j_gene: TRBJ2-1; v_gene: TRBV5-1; CDR3aa: CASSLATGGNEQFF; CDR3nt: TGCGCCAGCAGCTTGGCGACGGGAGGCAATGAGCAGTTCTTC
abundance: NA; len: 15; d_gene: TRBD2; j_gene: TRBJ2-1; v_gene: TRBV19; CDR3aa: CASSIVAGRYNEQFF; CDR3nt: TGTGCCAGTAGTATTGTAGCGGGACGGTACAATGAGCAGTTCTTC
abundance: NA; len: 16; d_gene: TRBD1; j_gene: TRBJ1-4; v_gene: TRBV5-4; CDR3aa: CASSFQWDRGNEKLFF; CDR3nt: TGTGCCAGCAGCTTTCAATGGGACAGGGGGAATGAAAAACTGTTTTTT
abundance: NA; len: 15; d_gene: TRBD2; j_gene: TRBJ2-2; v_gene: TRBV7-9; CDR3aa: CASSLAGPDTGELFF; CDR3nt: TGTGCCAGCAGCCTAGCGGGGCCCGACACCGGGGAGCTGTTTTTT
abundance: few; len: 13; d_gene: NA; j_gene: TRBJ1-2; v_gene: TRBV5-4; CDR3aa: CASSPAVQVGYTF; CDR3nt: TGTGCCAGCTCCCCGGCGGTACAGGTTGGCTACACCTTC
abundance: NA; len: 18; d_gene: NA; j_gene: TRBJ1-2; v_gene: TRBV4-1; CDR3aa: CASSQVQEGGDPLYGYTF; CDR3nt: TGCGCCAGCAGCCAAGTTCAAGAGGGCGGGGACCCACTCTATGGCTACACCTTC
abundance: once; len: 18; d_gene: TRBD2; j_gene: TRBJ2-2; v_gene: TRBV7-9; CDR3aa: CASSLALPASGMTGELFF; CDR3nt: TGTGCCAGCAGCTTAGCGCTTCCGGCTAGCGGGATGACCGGGGAGCTGTTTTTT
abundance: NA; len: 13; d_gene: TRBD1; j_gene: TRBJ2-5; v_gene: TRBV7-2; CDR3aa: CASLGGAGKTQYF; CDR3nt: TGTGCCAGCTTAGGGGGCGCCGGGAAGACCCAGTACTTC
abundance: NA; len: 12; d_gene: NA; j_gene: TRBJ2-5; v_gene: TRBV29-1; CDR3aa: CSVARTQETQYF; CDR3nt: TGCAGCGTAGCTAGAACCCAAGAGACCCAGTACTTC
abundance: NA; len: 15; d_gene: TRBD2; j_gene: TRBJ2-1; v_gene: TRBV10-2; CDR3aa: CASSTTSGTFSEQFF; CDR3nt: TGCGCCAGCAGTACTACTAGCGGGACTTTCAGTGAGCAGTTCTTC
abundance: NA; len: 18; d_gene: NA; j_gene: TRBJ1-1; v_gene: TRBV19; CDR3aa: CASSSRPGQGGWNTEAFF; CDR3nt: TGTGCCAGTAGTTCCCGACCTGGGCAGGGAGGGTGGAACACTGAAGCTTTCTTT
abundance: NA; len: 15; d_gene: NA; j_gene: TRBJ2-5; v_gene: TRBV30; CDR3aa: CAWGVLSRNQETQYF; CDR3nt: TGTGCCTGGGGCGTTCTTTCCAGGAACCAAGAGACCCAGTACTTC
abundance: NA; len: 14; d_gene: NA; j_gene: TRBJ2-4; v_gene: TRBV28; CDR3aa: CASSFQGAKNIQYF; CDR3nt: TGTGCCAGCAGTTTCCAGGGGGCCAAAAACATTCAGTACTTC
abundance: once; len: 14; d_gene: NA; j_gene: TRBJ2-6; v_gene: TRBV10-2; CDR3aa: CASSARAGANVLTF; CDR3nt: TGCGCCAGCAGTGCCAGGGCTGGGGCCAACGTCCTGACTTTC